This TCR beta chain was identified during a study of blood T cell repertoires in COVID-19. Here immunoSEQ multiplex PCR was the method, and the copy in TCRdb shows in-frame clones only, minus some. The data contain about 110,000 clones, about 79% of them singletons. Seattle enrolled patients during active infection and tracked them longitudinally. Sequencing used peripheral blood. The clonotype comes from a man older than 75 with COVID-19, enrolled during active disease.

The CDR3 nucleotides are TGCGCCAGCAGCCCACTAGCGGGAGGGCCTCCACCTTCCTCATACGAGCAGTACTTC. Its translation is CASSPLAGGPPPSSYEQYF. The J gene is TRBJ2-7, the V gene TRBV4-1; the match to TRBD2 covers 13 bases. The germline V gene has CDR1 MGHRA and CDR2 YSYEKL. This CDR3 region has 19 residues. V lost 4 bases to trimming and J lost 4 bases; unmatched junction nucleotides: 16.